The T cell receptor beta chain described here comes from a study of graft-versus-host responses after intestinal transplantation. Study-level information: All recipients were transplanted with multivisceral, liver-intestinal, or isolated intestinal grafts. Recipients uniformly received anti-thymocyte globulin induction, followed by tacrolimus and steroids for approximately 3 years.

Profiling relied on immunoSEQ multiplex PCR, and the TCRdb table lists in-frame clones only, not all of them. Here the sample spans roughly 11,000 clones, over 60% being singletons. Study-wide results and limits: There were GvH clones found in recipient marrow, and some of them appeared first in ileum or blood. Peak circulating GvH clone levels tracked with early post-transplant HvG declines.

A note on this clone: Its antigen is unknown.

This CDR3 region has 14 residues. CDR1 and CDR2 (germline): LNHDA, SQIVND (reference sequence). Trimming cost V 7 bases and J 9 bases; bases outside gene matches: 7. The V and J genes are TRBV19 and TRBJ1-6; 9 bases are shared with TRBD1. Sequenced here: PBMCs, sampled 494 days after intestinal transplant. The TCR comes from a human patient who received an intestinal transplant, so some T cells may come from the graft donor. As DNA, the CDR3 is TGTGCCAGTACCCGGGGGGACAGGGCTTCACCCCTCCACTTT. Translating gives CASTRGDRASPLHF.